Sequencing of this T cell receptor beta chain was carried out in a study of blood T cells in healthy people across ages. Germline V gives CDR1 DFQATT, CDR2 SNEGSKA (reference sequence). CDR3 length equals 13 residues. V lost 7 bases, J lost 10 bases, and 13 bases stayed unmatched. Sample-barcoded 5' priming and a J-beta primer mix drove a second PCR of about 6 to 11 cycles. TCRdb ran MiXCR on the 5' RACE reads and lists one entry per CDR3 protein. The sample records 790,000 or so distinct CDR3 sequences, around 45% being singletons. Total RNA extraction produced at least 6 micrograms (per sample) for the study.

This chain uses TRBV20-1 with TRBJ2-1; TRBD2 agrees at 7 bases. Sequenced input: blood. The clonotype was recovered from a man older than 75 in good health. The CDR3 DNA sequence: TGCAGTGGTGATAGGGAGGGTACGGAGGAGCAGTTCTTC. Translated, it gives CSGDREGTEEQFF.